This is a list of T cell receptor beta chains from one sample in a study of chemoradiotherapy in HPV16-positive cancers. TCRdb's table, derived via immunoSEQ multiplex PCR, lists solely in-frame clones and lacks some. The sample includes approximately 12,000 clones, roughly 78% seen only once; the top ten take roughly 8%. Sample acquisition took place from a patient who underwent chemoradiotherapy. These receptors all come from a human donor with HPV-associated anogenital cancer. The CDR3 runs from the conserved cysteine through the conserved F or W. The D gene is left open where the match is weak. Clone size appears in some rows only: once, few, many, or a class for an expanded clone.

TRBV19,-,TRBD1,TRBJ2-1,TGTGCCACAAGAACGACCGGGACAGCATCAAATGAGCAGTTCTTC,CATRTTGTASNEQFF
TRBV6-1,-,TRBD2,TRBJ2-3,TGTGCCAGCAGTGAGATAGCGGGAGCCGATACGCAGTATTTT,CASSEIAGADTQYF
TRBV29-1,-,-,TRBJ2-1,TGCAGCGGACCCTCTAGCGCCCCAAGCTCCTACAATGAGCAGTTCTTC,CSGPSSAPSSYNEQFF
TRBV13,-,-,TRBJ2-2,TGTGCCAGCAGTCGTACCCCAACCACCGGGGAGCTGTTTTTT,CASSRTPTTGELFF
TRBV5-1,few,-,TRBJ1-2,TGCGCCAGCAGCTTGGAGGAGGGGTCTGGTGGCTACACCTTC,CASSLEEGSGGYTF
TRBV2,-,-,TRBJ2-1,TGTGCCAGCAGTGGCTTCGGGCAGGAACTGGGCAATGAGCAGTTCTTC,CASSGFGQELGNEQFF
TRBV6-5,-,-,TRBJ2-1,TGTGCCAGCAGCCCCCTTGGCAATGAGCAGTTCTTC,CASSPLGNEQFF
TRBV4-1,few,-,TRBJ2-7,TGCGCCAGCAGCCAAGAATGGGCCCACGAGCAGTACTTC,CASSQEWAHEQYF
TRBV6-5,-,TRBD2,TRBJ2-3,TGTGCCAGCAGTAGCGGGAGGGACACAGATACGCAGTATTTT,CASSSGRDTDTQYF
TRBV15,once,-,TRBJ2-2,TGTGCCACCAGCAGGTCCGGGGATGGCACCGGGGAGCTGTTTTTT,CATSRSGDGTGELFF
TRBV20-1,-,-,TRBJ2-4,TGCAGTGCTCCACGGAGGGGCATTCAGTACTTC,CSAPRRGIQYF
TRBV9,-,-,TRBJ2-3,TGTGCCAGCAGCGTAGGCTCGCCTGCAGATACGCAGTATTTT,CASSVGSPADTQYF
TRBV29-1,-,-,TRBJ2-2,TGCAGCGTTGGGAATGGGGCCGGGGAGCTGTTTTTT,CSVGNGAGELFF
TRBV7-2,-,TRBD1,TRBJ2-7,TGTGCCAGCAGCGCCGGGACAGGGCTCGAGCAGTACTTC,CASSAGTGLEQYF
TRBV7-2,-,-,TRBJ2-1,TGTGCCAGCAGCTTAGCTGAGTGGGGTTACAATGAGCAGTTCTTC,CASSLAEWGYNEQFF
TRBV7-2,-,-,TRBJ2-2,TGTGCCAGCAGCCGGAAATCCGGGAGAGGCACCGGGGAGCTGTTTTTT,CASSRKSGRGTGELFF
TRBV2,-,-,TRBJ1-1,TGTGCCAGCAGTGACAGGGAGGCCACTGAAGCTTTCTTT,CASSDREATEAFF
TRBV7-3,few,-,TRBJ2-7,TGTGCCAGCAGTGAACTTGGCAATAACGAGCAGTACTTC,CASSELGNNEQYF
TRBV7-9,few,-,TRBJ1-5,TGTGCCAGCAGCTCGACAGCGGCGGGATATCAGCCCCAGCATTTT,CASSSTAAGYQPQHF
TRBV19,-,-,TRBJ2-1,TGTGCCAGTAATCGACGGGGCTTTGACAATGAGCAGTTCTTC,CASNRRGFDNEQFF
TRBV28,-,TRBD2,TRBJ2-2,TGTGCCAGCATCTCGCGGGGAGGGCCGTTTGGCGGGGAGCTGTTTTTT,CASISRGGPFGGELFF
TRBV29-1,few,TRBD1,TRBJ1-1,TGCAGCGTTGAAGATCGGGGACAGGGCACTGAAGCTTTCTTT,CSVEDRGQGTEAFF
TRBV5-4,-,-,TRBJ2-7,TGTGCCAGCAGCTTGGACTATTTCCGGGACGGATCCTACGAGCAGTACTTC,CASSLDYFRDGSYEQYF
TRBV2,few,TRBD1,TRBJ1-1,TGTGCCAGCGCCACAGGGGGAACTGAAGCTTTCTTT,CASATGGTEAFF
TRBV5-5,-,TRBD1,TRBJ2-7,TGTGCCAGCACCCCAGGGGGAGAGCAGTACTTC,CASTPGGEQYF
TRBV7-9,-,TRBD1,TRBJ2-7,TGTGCCAGCAGCCGAGGACAGGGTTACTACGAGCAGTACTTC,CASSRGQGYYEQYF
TRBV21-1,-,-,TRBJ2-7,TGTGCCCGCCCGGGGGGGGGCGAGCAGTACTTC,CARPGGGEQYF
TRBV20-1,-,-,TRBJ2-5,TGCAGTGCTAGGCAGCAAGAGACCCAGTACTTC,CSARQQETQYF
TRBV28,-,TRBD1,TRBJ2-1,TGTGCCAGCAGTTTATTGGCAGGGGGCTACAATGAGCAGTTCTTC,CASSLLAGGYNEQFF
TRBV7-9,-,-,TRBJ2-1,TGTGCCAGCAGCCCGGCACCGTACAATGAGCAGTTCTTC,CASSPAPYNEQFF
TRBV6-4,few,-,TRBJ2-1,TGTGCCAGCAGTAACCTCGCTAGTGGGGATTACAATGAGCAGTTCTTC,CASSNLASGDYNEQFF
TRBV10-3,-,-,TRBJ1-1,TGTGCCATCAGCCAGGGCCGGGACACTGAAGCTTTCTTT,CAISQGRDTEAFF
TRBV5-6,few,-,TRBJ1-2,TGTGCCAGCAGCTTTATGTACGATGATGGCTACACCTTC,CASSFMYDDGYTF
TRBV19,-,-,TRBJ2-2,TGTGCCAGTAGTATAGGTGACTTCACCGGGGAGCTGTTTTTT,CASSIGDFTGELFF
TRBV2,few,-,TRBJ2-4,TGTGCCAGCAGTGAGAGGTACATTCAGTACTTC,CASSERYIQYF
TRBV30,-,TRBD1,TRBJ1-2,TGTGCCTGCCAGGGACAGTCTAACTATGGCTACACCTTC,CACQGQSNYGYTF
TRBV23-1,-,TRBD1,TRBJ2-1,TGCGCCAGCAGTCAATCGCTCGCTCCAGGGGGTTCCTACAATGAGCAGTTCTTC,CASSQSLAPGGSYNEQFF
TRBV7-9,-,TRBD2,TRBJ2-1,TGTGCCAGCAGCCTCGGGACTACACCATACAATGAGCAGTTCTTC,CASSLGTTPYNEQFF
TRBV9,few,TRBD1,TRBJ2-6,TGTGCCAGCAGCGCAACCGGGACAGGAGGCGCTGGGGCCAACGTCCTGACTTTC,CASSATGTGGAGANVLTF
TRBV5-1,-,TRBD1,TRBJ1-2,TGCGCCAGCAGCTTGGAGACAGGGTATGGCTACACCTTC,CASSLETGYGYTF
TRBV9,once,-,TRBJ1-1,TGTGCCAGCAGCCCTGACGGGAACACTGAAGCTTTCTTT,CASSPDGNTEAFF
TRBV21-1,-,-,TRBJ2-1,TGTGCCAGCAGCAACGGAGGTTCCGGTTACAATGAGCAGTTCTTC,CASSNGGSGYNEQFF
TRBV10-2,-,-,TRBJ2-1,TGCGCCAGCAGTGAGGAAGCGCCGAGCTCCTACAATGAGCAGTTCTTC,CASSEEAPSSYNEQFF
TRBV7-6,-,-,TRBJ2-1,TGTGCCAGCAGCTTAAGGGGGGCCGGGAGTGTTTCAAATGAGCAGTTCTTC,CASSLRGAGSVSNEQFF
TRBV6-5,once,-,TRBJ2-7,TGTGCCAGCAGAATCATGGACAGCTACGAGCAGTACTTC,CASRIMDSYEQYF
TRBV30,-,-,TRBJ1-1,TGTGCCTGCAGAAAGAACACTGAAGCTTTCTTT,CACRKNTEAFF
TRBV4-2,-,-,TRBJ2-1,TGTGCCAGCAGCCAACTACAGGACCCTTACAATGAGCAGTTCTTC,CASSQLQDPYNEQFF
TRBV7-9,-,TRBD2,TRBJ2-2,TGTGCCAGTTGGACTAGCGGGAGCGCGAACACCGGGGAGCTGTTTTTT,CASWTSGSANTGELFF
TRBV7-2,once,TRBD2,TRBJ2-3,TGTGCCAGCAGCTTAGCGAGGAGACTAGGTCGGCTAGCGGTTAGTACAGATACGCAGTATTTT,CASSLARRLGRLAVSTDTQYF
TRBV11-2,few,-,TRBJ2-5,TGTGCCAGCAGCTCCTTGGCCACCCAAGAGACCCAGTACTTC,CASSSLATQETQYF
TRBV23-1,-,-,TRBJ1-2,TGCGCCAGCAGTCAAGGCAGGGTTCCTGGCTACACCTTC,CASSQGRVPGYTF
TRBV15,-,-,TRBJ2-4,TGTGCCACCAGCGCCGGGGTAGAAAACATTCAGTACTTC,CATSAGVENIQYF
TRBV18,-,-,TRBJ1-1,TGTGCCAGCTCACCAAACAGGGAAGGGGGAGCTTTCTTT,CASSPNREGGAFF
TRBV5-1,-,-,TRBJ2-3,TGCGCCAGCAGCTTGGACGGAAGCACAGATACGCAGTATTTT,CASSLDGSTDTQYF
TRBV7-9,-,TRBD1,TRBJ2-5,TGTGCCAGCAGCCCCCGGACAGGGTACGGGGAGACCCAGTACTTC,CASSPRTGYGETQYF